The T cell receptor beta chain under discussion was sequenced for a study of tumor and adjacent non-tumor tissue in lung cancer. About the study: Aged about 31 to 80 years, patients included approximately 11 men and 4 to 6 women with stage I to III disease.

A modified ARM-PCR protocol with three rounds of nested PCR amplified TCRbeta. In TCRdb, the multiplex PCR reads were re-called with MiXCR into one record per CDR3 protein. The repertoire includes under 85,000 distinct CDR3 sequences, over 60% of them detected once, and around 43% sits in the top ten. General study points: Compared with tumor, normal lung showed significantly lower TCR diversity. In normal lung, the top 100 clones were significantly more dominant than in tumor.

RNA was extracted from bulk tissue without any cell sorting. The normal lung tissue was taken more than 3 cm from the tumor edge. On this clonotype itself: The antigen is not known. The germline gene is not matched at one end of the junction; a read error may be the cause.

Germline V gives CDR1 MNHNS, CDR2 SASEGT. CDR3 length: 12 amino acids. The clonotype comes from a man aged 65 to 85 with non-small cell lung cancer. The rearrangement links TRBV6-1 to TRBJ2-3, with unresolved D. The specimen was distant non-tumor lung tissue. The CDR3: CASNGSSFTQYF. The CDR3 DNA reads as TGTGCCAGCAATGGATCCAGTTTTACGCAATATTTT.